The 19 T cell receptor beta chains presented below share a single source sample, sequenced in a study of T cell repertoires in cytomegalovirus infection (dated by TCRdb to about 2019). The intended sense of this specimen's treatment or condition label: in vitro stimulation with specific CMV peptide epitopes to enrich CMV-specific T cells. Sequencing used an Illumina HiSeq 1500. In TCRdb, the public reads were trimmed at Q25 with fastp and aligned with MiXCR, with productive beta chains retained. Each entry is one CDR3 protein sequence, shown with its most common DNA and genes. The sample table holds about 220,000 distinct CDR3 sequences, of which about 39% were seen once. The biggest ten clones account for approximately 60% of the sample. These receptors lack a known antigen. Sequencing was performed on CD8+ T cells from cultured PBMCs, taken from culture after CMV antigen stimulation. The receptors derive from a human donor in good health (CMV status not recorded). Some clones in this sample may be carry-over from other donors' samples.

The chain carries TRBV28 and TRBJ1-5; no firm D call. This CDR3 contains 14 residues. CDR1 and CDR2 (germline): MDHEN, SYDVKM. Trimming removed 5 bases at V and 6 bases at J, with 14 bases between. The CDR3 region has the DNA TGTGCCAGCAGTCCCGCAGCGTTCAGTCAGCCCCAGCATTTT. Its translation: CASSPAAFSQPQHF.

V is TRBV7-6 and J is TRBJ2-2; the D gene is possibly TRBD2 (6 bases). The germline V gene encodes CDR1 SGHVS and CDR2 FNYEAQ. The CDR3 has 17 residues. Trimming took off 1 base at V and 3 bases at J, with 15 bases between the two ends. CDR3 bases: TGTGCCAGCAGCTTAGTCTCCCGACTAGTATACACCGGGGAGCTGTTTTTT. Amino acid sequence: CASSLVSRLVYTGELFF.

This rearrangement joins TRBV5-5 to TRBJ1-4, with 8 bases aligning to TRBD1. V shed 4 bases, J shed 0 bases, and the junction held 8 bases outside the gene matches. Germline V gene data show CDR1 as SGHKS and CDR2 as YYEKEE (reference sequence). The CDR3 runs 17 residues. The CDR3 DNA is TGTGCCAGCAGCCCGGAAGACAGGGGATCAACTAATGAAAAACTGTTTTTT. It translates to CASSPEDRGSTNEKLFF. The full variable domain, with the rest looked up from reference TRBV5-5 and TRBJ1-4, is DAGVTQSPTHLIKTRGQQVTLRCSPISGHKSVSWYQQVLGQGPQFIFQYYEKEERGRGNFPDRFSARQFPNYSSELNVNALLLGDSALYLCASSPEDRGSTNEKLFFGSGTQLSVL.

The chain combines TRBV6-2 or TRBV6-3 with TRBJ1-5, with unresolved D. This CDR3 region has 16 residues. V shed 5 bases and J shed 1 base, with 15 bases lying between them. Germline assignment: CDR1 MNHEY and CDR2 SVGEGT. The CDR3 region is CASSLGPNRSNQPQHF. The CDR3 nucleotides are TGTGCCAGCAGTCTTGGACCGAACAGAAGCAATCAGCCCCAGCATTTT.

The chain is built from TRBV25-1 and TRBJ2-1; the D is unclear. The germline gives CDR1 MGHDK, CDR2 SYGVNS. The CDR3 spans 11 residues. Deletions cut 10 bases from V and 7 bases from J, with 11 bases between. CDR3 bases: TGTGCCACTAGGGTAGGAAATGAGCAGTTCTTC. This codes for CATRVGNEQFF.

V gene TRBV7-9 combines with J gene TRBJ2-6; 7 nucleotides align to TRBD1. Trimming at V came to 1 base and at J to 4 bases, leaving 7 bases not matched to a gene. Germline V gene lookup returns CDR1 SEHNR and CDR2 FQNEAQ (reference sequence). The CDR3 is made up of 17 amino acids. The CDR3 nucleotides are TGTGCCAGCAGCTTAGTCCGACAGGGCCCAGGGGCCAACGTCCTGACTTTC. It translates to CASSLVRQGPGANVLTF.

V usage is TRBV18 and J usage is TRBJ1-3; no firm D call. The CDR3 runs 18 residues. Per the germline V gene, CDR1 is KGHSH and CDR2 is LQKENI. Trimming removed 2 bases from V and 2 bases from J, with 19 bases in between. CDR3 protein: CASSPATGALGTGNTIYF. CDR3 nucleotides: TGTGCCAGCTCACCAGCCACGGGAGCCCTCGGCACTGGAAACACCATATATTTT.

This CDR3 is CASSEWQGPYEQYF. The CDR3 DNA follows: TGTGCCAGCAGTGAATGGCAGGGACCCTACGAGCAGTACTTC. The V gene is TRBV25-1, the J gene TRBJ2-7, with D tentatively TRBD1 or TRBD2 (5 bases each). The germline V gene has CDR1 MGHDK and CDR2 SYGVNS. V dropped 1 base and J dropped 2 bases, with 9 bases sitting between them. The CDR3 has 14 residues.

The V gene is TRBV6-2 or TRBV6-3, the J gene TRBJ2-1, with TRBD1 identical over 11 bases. This CDR3 comprises 14 residues. Germline CDR1 MNHEY, CDR2 SVGEGT. V was clipped by 9 bases and J by 0 bases; unmatched bases: 1. CDR3 nucleotides: TGTGCCAGGGACAGGGGGCCCTCCTACAATGAGCAGTTCTTC. This encodes CARDRGPSYNEQFF.

This clonotype was detected only a few times. The chain employs TRBV28 and TRBJ2-1; 7 bases map to TRBD1. The ends lost 5 bases at V and 0 bases at J; junction bases unmatched: 7. The CDR3 consists of 16 residues. Germline CDR1 reads MDHEN; CDR2 reads SYDVKM. The DNA for the CDR3 is TGTGCCAGCAGTCATTCGGGACAGAGCTCCTACAATGAGCAGTTCTTC. Its protein is CASSHSGQSSYNEQFF.

This clonotype was recorded at least ten times. The rearrangement joins TRBV7-8 to TRBJ2-3; 7 bases match TRBD2. The CDR3 consists of 18 residues. The germline V gene encodes CDR1 SGHVS and CDR2 FQNEAQ. The junction had 17 bases not matched to a gene; V was cut back by 8 bases and J by 0 bases. CDR3 sequence: CASVRTSPGEGSTDTQYF. The CDR3 nucleotides read TGTGCCAGCGTCCGCACCTCCCCCGGGGAGGGTAGCACAGATACGCAGTATTTT.

This chain uses TRBV29-1 with TRBJ2-1; the match to TRBD1 covers 7 bases. With V trimmed by 7 bases and J by 2 bases, 2 bases remained unmatched. The CDR3 loop spans 12 amino acids. Germline V gene sequence: CDR1 SQVTM, CDR2 ANQGSEA. CDR3 nucleotide sequence: TGCAGCGGGGACAGTACCTACAATGAGCAGTTCTTC. It yields the protein CSGDSTYNEQFF.

A few counts support this clonotype. The genes are TRBV20-1 and TRBJ1-5; a weak D match, TRBD1 (6 bases). The CDR3 is 13 residues long. Per the germline V gene, CDR1 is DFQATT and CDR2 is SNEGSKA (reference sequence). Trimming pared 2 bases from V and 7 bases from J, leaving 12 bases between. The CDR3 loop is CSARRGPWQPQHF. Written as DNA, the CDR3 is TGCAGTGCTAGACGGGGGCCGTGGCAGCCCCAGCATTTT.

Concerning this clonotype: A much larger clone lies one base from this, so it may be a read error. V and J are TRBV7-3 and TRBJ2-5; the D gene is possibly TRBD2 (6 bases). There are 15 residues in the CDR3. The V and J ends lost 5 bases and 5 bases respectively, with 18 bases between them. The germline V gene encodes CDR1 SGHTA and CDR2 FQGTGA. CDR3: CASSAGTYPGETQYF. Written as DNA, the CDR3 is TGTGCCAGCAGCGCCGGGACTTACCCAGGGGAGACCCAGTACTTC.

This clonotype was detected a few times. The chain has TRBV11-2 and TRBJ2-7, with D perhaps TRBD1 or TRBD2 (6 bases each). The CDR3 covers 13 residues. CDR1 SGHAT and CDR2 FQNNGV come from the germline V gene. Trimming left V 4 bases short and J 3 bases short, with 10 bases between. The CDR3 bases are TGTGCCAGCAGCTCGGGGGCCCGCTACGAGCAGTACTTC. Its protein is CASSSGARYEQYF.

As to this clonotype: Since a much larger clone is just one base distant, this may be a read error. The chain links TRBV7-4 to TRBJ1-5; TRBD1 matches at 8 bases. Germline loops: CDR1 SGHVT, CDR2 SQSDAQ. This CDR3 is built from 14 residues. CDR3 nucleotides: TGTGCCAACAGCTCGGACAGGGCGAATCAGCCCCAGCATTTT. Its protein product is CANSSDRANQPQHF.

This clonotype was counted only a few times. This chain connects TRBV6-5 to TRBJ1-1; D gene ambiguous. The V end lost 5 bases, the J end lost 1 base, and 8 bases lay between the germline ends. Germline CDR1 reads MNHEY; CDR2 reads SVGAGI. This CDR3 comprises 13 residues. CDR3 nucleotides: TGTGCCAGCAGTGAGGACCAGAACACTGAAGCTTTCTTT. It translates to CASSEDQNTEAFF.

The chain has TRBV19 and TRBJ1-5; 8 bases agree with TRBD1. CDR3 length: 15 amino acids. After removal of 6 bases from V and 2 bases from J, the junction contained 6 bases not matched to a gene. Germline loops: CDR1 LNHDA, CDR2 SQIVND (reference sequence). The CDR3 region has the DNA TGTGCCAGTAGGCAGGGGGCTTTTGGCAATCAGCCCCAGCATTTT. Its protein product is CASRQGAFGNQPQHF.

V gene TRBV27 combines with J gene TRBJ2-7; 8 bases match TRBD1. Germline values: CDR1 MNHEY, CDR2 SMNVEV (reference sequence). The CDR3 consists of 16 residues. The trim removed 5 bases at V and 5 bases at J, leaving 14 bases unmatched. CDR3 sequence (DNA): TGTGCCAGCAGTAACTCCTATCGACAGGGGCCCCACGAGCAGTACTTC. Amino acids: CASSNSYRQGPHEQYF.